This T cell receptor beta chain was captured in a study of human T cells and chemical hapten exposure. Study overall: The study lasted roughly 26 weeks, and patients were dosed weekly with diphenylcyclopropenone on the scalp throughout.

This clonotype was counted once. Its target is unknown. A clone one base away is much larger, so this may be a read error. The CDR3 has 18 residues. Germline CDR1 reads MNHNS; CDR2 reads SASEGT. Points from the study as a whole: There was a positive correlation between PT1 expanded TCR counts and patch test score.

Documented time point: patch test 2, 6 weeks after DPC sensitization. Treatment indicated: therapeutic diphenylcyclopropenone sensitization with weekly scalp DPC. Staff drew blood before applying each patch test. Alopecia patients deemed DPC-suitable, aged 18 to 70, excluding pregnancy. In TCRdb, the RACE reads were re-called with MiXCR into one record per CDR3 protein. The sample yields about 140,000 distinct CDR3 sequences, 12% seen once. The material sequenced was whole blood, taken in connection with sensitization to the hapten diphenylcyclopropenone (DPC). This clonotype was sampled from a woman aged 45-59 years with alopecia areata. Some clones in this sample may be carry-over from other donors' samples. The chain couples TRBV6-1 to TRBJ1-3; possibly TRBD1 for D (6 bases). For the CDR3, the DNA is TGTGCCAGCACCCGCGTCTGGGAGACAGGCGTCTCTGGAAACACCTTATATTTT. Translation: CASTRVWETGVSGNTLYF.